The entry that follows covers one T cell receptor (beta chain) sequence. As processed by the authors: Estimates of nucleated cell counts were drawn from the amplification of reference gene primers. This table comes from immunoSEQ multiplex PCR, and its TCRdb copy is limited to in-frame clones, with some not included. That table is the source of V, J and clone size, and D and trimming were worked out from the DNA. This sample has around 200,000 clones; 83% occur once, and the top ten carry about 1.3%. This record comes from a study of blood T cell repertoires in COVID-19. Seattle patients were enrolled during active infection and followed longitudinally. Sequencing was done on a sample of peripheral blood. This sequence originates from a young woman with COVID-19, enrolled during active disease.

CDR3 loop: CAWSMGDWDYGYTF. The CDR3 bases are TGTGCCTGGAGTATGGGGGACTGGGACTATGGCTACACCTTC. The chain uses TRBV30 and TRBJ1-2, with a possible D match to TRBD1 (5 bases). Germline V lookup: CDR1 GTSNPN, CDR2 SVGIG (reference sequence). Trimming stripped 2 bases from V and 3 bases from J, with 13 bases between. CDR3 length: 14 amino acids.